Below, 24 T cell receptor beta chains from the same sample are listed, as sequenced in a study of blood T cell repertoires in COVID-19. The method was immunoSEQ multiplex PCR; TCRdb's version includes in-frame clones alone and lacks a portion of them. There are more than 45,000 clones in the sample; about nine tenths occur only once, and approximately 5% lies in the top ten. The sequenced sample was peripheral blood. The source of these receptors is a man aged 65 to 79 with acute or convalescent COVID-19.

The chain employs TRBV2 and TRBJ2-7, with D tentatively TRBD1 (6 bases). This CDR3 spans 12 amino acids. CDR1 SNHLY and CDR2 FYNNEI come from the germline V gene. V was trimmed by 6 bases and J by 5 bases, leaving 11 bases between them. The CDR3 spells CASSPTGNEQYF. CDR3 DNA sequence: TGTGCCAGCAGCCCAACAGGGAACGAGCAGTACTTC. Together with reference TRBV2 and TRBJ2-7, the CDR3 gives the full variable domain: EPEVTQTPSHQVTQMGQEVILRCVPISNHLYFYWYRQILGQKVEFLVSFYNNEISEKSEIFDDQFSVERPDGSNFTLKIRSTKLEDSAMYFCASSPTGNEQYFGPGTRLTVT.

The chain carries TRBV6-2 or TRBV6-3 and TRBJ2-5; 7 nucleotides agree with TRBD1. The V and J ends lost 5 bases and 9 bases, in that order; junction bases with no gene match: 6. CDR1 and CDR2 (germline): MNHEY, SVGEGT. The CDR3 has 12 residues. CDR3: CASSARGTAQYF. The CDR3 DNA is TGTGCCAGCAGTGCCCGTGGGACAGCCCAGTACTTC.

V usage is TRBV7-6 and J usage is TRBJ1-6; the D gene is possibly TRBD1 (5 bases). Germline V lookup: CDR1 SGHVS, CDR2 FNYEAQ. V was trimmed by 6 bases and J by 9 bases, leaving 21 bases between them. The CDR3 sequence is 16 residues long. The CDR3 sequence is CASRLLAGKGRSPLHF. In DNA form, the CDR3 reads TGTGCCAGCAGGCTACTGGCGGGAAAGGGGCGTTCACCCCTCCACTTT.

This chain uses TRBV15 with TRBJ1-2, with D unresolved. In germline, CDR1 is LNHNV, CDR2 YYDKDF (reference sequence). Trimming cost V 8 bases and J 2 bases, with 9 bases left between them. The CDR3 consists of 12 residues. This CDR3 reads CATESSNYGYTF. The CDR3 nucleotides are TGTGCCACCGAGAGTTCGAACTATGGCTACACCTTC.

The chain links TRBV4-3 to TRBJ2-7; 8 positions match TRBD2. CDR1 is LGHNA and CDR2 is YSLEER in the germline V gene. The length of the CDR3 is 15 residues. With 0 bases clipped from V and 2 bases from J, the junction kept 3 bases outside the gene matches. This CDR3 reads CASSQDPGGAYEQYF. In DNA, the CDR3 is TGCGCCAGCAGCCAAGATCCCGGGGGGGCCTACGAGCAGTACTTC.

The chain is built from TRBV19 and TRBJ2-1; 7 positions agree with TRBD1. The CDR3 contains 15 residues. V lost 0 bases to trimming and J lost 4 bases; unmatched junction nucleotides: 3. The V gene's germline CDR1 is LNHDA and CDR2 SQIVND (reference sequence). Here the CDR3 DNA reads TGTGCCAGTAGTATAGAACAGGGGTCATACAATGAGCAGTTCTTC. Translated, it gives CASSIEQGSYNEQFF. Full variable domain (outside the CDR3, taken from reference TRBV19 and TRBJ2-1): DGGITQSPKYLFRKEGQNVTLSCEQNLNHDAMYWYRQDPGQGLRLIYYSQIVNDFQKGDIAEGYSVSREKKESFPLTVTSAQKNPTAFYLCASSIEQGSYNEQFFGPGTRLTVL.

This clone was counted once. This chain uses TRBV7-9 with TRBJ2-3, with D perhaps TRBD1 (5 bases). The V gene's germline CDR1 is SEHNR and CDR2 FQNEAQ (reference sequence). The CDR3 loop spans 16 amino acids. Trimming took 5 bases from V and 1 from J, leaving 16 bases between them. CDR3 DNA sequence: TGTGCCAGCAGCCCCTCTACAGGATCAGGCACAGATACGCAGTATTTT. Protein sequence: CASSPSTGSGTDTQYF.

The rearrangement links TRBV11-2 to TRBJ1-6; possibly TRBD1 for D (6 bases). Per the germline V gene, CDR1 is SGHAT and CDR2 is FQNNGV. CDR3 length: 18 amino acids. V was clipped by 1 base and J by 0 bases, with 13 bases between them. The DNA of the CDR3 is TGTGCCAGCAGCTTAGGATTTCAGGGGAGCTCCTATAATTCACCCCTCCACTTT. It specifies CASSLGFQGSSYNSPLHF.

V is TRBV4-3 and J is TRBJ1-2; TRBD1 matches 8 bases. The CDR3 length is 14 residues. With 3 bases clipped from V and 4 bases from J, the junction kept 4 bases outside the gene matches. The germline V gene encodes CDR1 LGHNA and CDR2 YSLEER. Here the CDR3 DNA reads TGCGCCAGCAGCCAGGACAGGGTTACCTATGGCTACACCTTC. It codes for CASSQDRVTYGYTF.

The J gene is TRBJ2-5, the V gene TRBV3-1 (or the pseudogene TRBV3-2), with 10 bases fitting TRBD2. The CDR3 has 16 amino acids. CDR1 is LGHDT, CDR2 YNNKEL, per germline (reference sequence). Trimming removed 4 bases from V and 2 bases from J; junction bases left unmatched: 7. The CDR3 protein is CASSLPSGGPQETQYF. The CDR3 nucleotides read TGTGCCAGCAGCCTCCCTAGCGGGGGCCCTCAAGAGACCCAGTACTTC.

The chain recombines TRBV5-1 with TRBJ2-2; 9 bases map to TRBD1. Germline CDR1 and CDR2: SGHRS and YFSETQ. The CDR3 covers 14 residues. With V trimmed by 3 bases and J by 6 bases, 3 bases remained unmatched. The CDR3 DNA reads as TGCGCCAGCAGCTGGGACAGGGCGGCCGGGGAGCTGTTTTTT. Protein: CASSWDRAAGELFF. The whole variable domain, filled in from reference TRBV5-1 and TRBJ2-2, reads KAGVTQTPRYLIKTRGQQVTLSCSPISGHRSVSWYQQTPGQGLQFLFEYFSETQRNKGNFPGRFSGRQFSNSRSEMNVSTLELGDSALYLCASSWDRAAGELFFGEGSRLTVL.

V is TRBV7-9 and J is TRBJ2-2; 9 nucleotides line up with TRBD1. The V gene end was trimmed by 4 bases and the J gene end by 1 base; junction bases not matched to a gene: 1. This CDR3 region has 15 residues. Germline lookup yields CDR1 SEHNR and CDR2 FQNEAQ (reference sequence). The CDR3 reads CASSYRGLNTGELFF. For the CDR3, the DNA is TGTGCCAGCAGCTACAGGGGGCTGAACACCGGGGAGCTGTTTTTT.

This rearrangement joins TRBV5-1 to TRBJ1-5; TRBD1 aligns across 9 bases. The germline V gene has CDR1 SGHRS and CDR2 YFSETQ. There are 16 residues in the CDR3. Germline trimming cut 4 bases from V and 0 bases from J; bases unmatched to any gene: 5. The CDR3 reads CASSPGTGLSNQPQHF. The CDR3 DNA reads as TGCGCCAGCAGCCCTGGGACAGGGCTTAGCAATCAGCCCCAGCATTTT.

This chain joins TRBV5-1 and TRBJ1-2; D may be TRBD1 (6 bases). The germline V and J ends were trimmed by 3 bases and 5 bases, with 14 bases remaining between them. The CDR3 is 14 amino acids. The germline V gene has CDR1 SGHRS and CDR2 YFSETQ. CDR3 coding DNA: TGCGCCAGCAGCTCTGGACAGACTGAATATGGCTACACCTTC. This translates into CASSSGQTEYGYTF. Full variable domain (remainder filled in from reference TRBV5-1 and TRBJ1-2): KAGVTQTPRYLIKTRGQQVTLSCSPISGHRSVSWYQQTPGQGLQFLFEYFSETQRNKGNFPGRFSGRQFSNSRSEMNVSTLELGDSALYLCASSSGQTEYGYTFGSGTRLTVV.

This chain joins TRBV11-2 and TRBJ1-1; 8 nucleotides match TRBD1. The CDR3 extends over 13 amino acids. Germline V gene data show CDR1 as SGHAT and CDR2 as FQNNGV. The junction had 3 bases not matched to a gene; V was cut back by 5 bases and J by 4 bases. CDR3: CASSRDRSTEAFF. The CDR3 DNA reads TGTGCCAGCAGCCGGGACAGGAGCACTGAAGCTTTCTTT. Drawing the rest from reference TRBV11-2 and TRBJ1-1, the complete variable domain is EAGVAQSPRYKIIEKRQSVAFWCNPISGHATLYWYQQILGQGPKLLIQFQNNGVVDDSQLPKDRFSAERLKGVDSTLKIQPAKLEDSAVYLCASSRDRSTEAFFGQGTRLTVV.

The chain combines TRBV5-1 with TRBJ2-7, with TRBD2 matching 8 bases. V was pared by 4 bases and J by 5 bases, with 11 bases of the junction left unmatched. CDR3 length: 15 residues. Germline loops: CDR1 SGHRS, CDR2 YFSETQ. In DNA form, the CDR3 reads TGCGCCAGCAGCCCCGGGGGTAGCGGGGTCGACGAGCAGTACTTC. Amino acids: CASSPGGSGVDEQYF.

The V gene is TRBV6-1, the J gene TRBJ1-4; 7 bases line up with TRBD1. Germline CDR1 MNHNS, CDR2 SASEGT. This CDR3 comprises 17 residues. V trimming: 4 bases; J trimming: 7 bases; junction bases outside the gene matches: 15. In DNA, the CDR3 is TGTGCCAGCAGTGGAATTACAGGGGTTAACAGGGGTGAAAAACTGTTTTTT. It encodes CASSGITGVNRGEKLFF.

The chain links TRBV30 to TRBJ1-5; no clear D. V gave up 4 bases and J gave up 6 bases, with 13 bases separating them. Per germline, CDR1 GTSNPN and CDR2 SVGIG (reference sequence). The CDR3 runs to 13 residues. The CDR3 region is CAWTGRGGQPQHF. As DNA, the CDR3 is TGTGCCTGGACCGGGAGAGGAGGTCAGCCCCAGCATTTT.

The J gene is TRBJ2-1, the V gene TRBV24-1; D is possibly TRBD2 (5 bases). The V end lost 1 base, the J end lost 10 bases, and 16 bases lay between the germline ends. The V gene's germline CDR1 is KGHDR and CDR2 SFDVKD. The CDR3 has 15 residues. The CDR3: CATSDFGVPFEEQFF. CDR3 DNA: TGTGCCACCAGTGATTTCGGGGTTCCTTTCGAGGAGCAGTTCTTC.

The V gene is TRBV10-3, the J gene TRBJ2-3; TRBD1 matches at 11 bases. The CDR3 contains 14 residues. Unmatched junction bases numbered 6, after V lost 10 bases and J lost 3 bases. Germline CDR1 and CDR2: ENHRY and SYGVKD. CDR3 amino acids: CATQGQGGTDTQYF. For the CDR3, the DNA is TGTGCCACCCAGGGACAGGGGGGAACAGATACGCAGTATTTT.

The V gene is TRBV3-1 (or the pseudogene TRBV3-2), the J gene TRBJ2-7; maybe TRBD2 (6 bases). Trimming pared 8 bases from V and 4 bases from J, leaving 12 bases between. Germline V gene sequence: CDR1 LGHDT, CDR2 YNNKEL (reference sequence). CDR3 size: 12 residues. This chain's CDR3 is CASGGIGYEQYF. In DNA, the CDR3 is TGTGCCAGCGGCGGGATTGGGTACGAGCAGTACTTC.

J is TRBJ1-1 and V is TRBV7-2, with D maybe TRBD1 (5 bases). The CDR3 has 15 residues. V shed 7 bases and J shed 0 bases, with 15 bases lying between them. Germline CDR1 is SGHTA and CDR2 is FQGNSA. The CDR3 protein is CASNGGFGVNTEAFF. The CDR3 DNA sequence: TGTGCCAGCAACGGGGGTTTCGGGGTGAACACTGAAGCTTTCTTT.

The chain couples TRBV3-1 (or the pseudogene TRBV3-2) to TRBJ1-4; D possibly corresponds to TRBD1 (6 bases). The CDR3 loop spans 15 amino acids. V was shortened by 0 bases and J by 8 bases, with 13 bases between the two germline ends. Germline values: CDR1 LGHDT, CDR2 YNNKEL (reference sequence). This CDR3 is CASSQDRARGEKLFF. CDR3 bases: TGTGCCAGCAGCCAAGATCGGGCCAGGGGAGAAAAACTGTTTTTT.

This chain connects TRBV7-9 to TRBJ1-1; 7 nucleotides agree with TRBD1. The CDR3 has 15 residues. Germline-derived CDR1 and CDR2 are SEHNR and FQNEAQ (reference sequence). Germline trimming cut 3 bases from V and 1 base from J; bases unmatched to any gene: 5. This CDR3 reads CASSFPQGGNTEAFF. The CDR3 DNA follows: TGTGCCAGCAGCTTTCCTCAGGGGGGGAACACTGAAGCTTTCTTT.